The 32 T cell receptor beta chains listed next were all sequenced from one sample in a study of blood T cell repertoires in COVID-19. Sequenced by immunoSEQ multiplex PCR; TCRdb stores in-frame clones only, minus some. The data hold some 150,000 clones, with 87% observed a single time. What was sequenced was peripheral blood. Source of these receptors: a woman aged 45-65 years with active or convalescent COVID-19.

The chain employs TRBV27 and TRBJ1-2, with TRBD1 as a possible D gene (5 bases). Germline CDR1 reads MNHEY; CDR2 reads SMNVEV (reference sequence). The CDR3 consists of 13 residues. Trimming left V 3 bases short and J 6 bases short, with 11 bases between. This CDR3 reads CASSFRAQNGYTF. The DNA of the CDR3 is TGTGCCAGCAGTTTCAGGGCCCAAAATGGCTACACCTTC.

This chain connects TRBV7-9 to TRBJ2-3; 11 nucleotides agree with TRBD2. The CDR3 extends over 16 amino acids. The V gene end was trimmed by 1 base and the J gene end by 3 bases; junction bases not matched to a gene: 3. Germline CDR1 reads SEHNR; CDR2 reads FQNEAQ (reference sequence). The CDR3 here is CASSLDRLAGTDTQYF. The CDR3 nucleotides are TGTGCCAGCAGCTTAGATCGACTAGCGGGGACAGATACGCAGTATTTT.

J is TRBJ1-1 and V is TRBV7-9, with D hard to call. This CDR3 spans 12 amino acids. Germline CDR1 is SEHNR and CDR2 is FQNEAQ (reference sequence). V was shortened by 5 bases and J by 6 bases, with 10 bases between the two germline ends. CDR3 sequence reads: CASSPRESEAFF. The DNA of the CDR3 is TGTGCCAGCAGCCCCCGAGAATCTGAAGCTTTCTTT.

The J gene is TRBJ2-3, the V gene TRBV12-3 or TRBV12-4; D ambiguous. The V gene lost 6 bases and the J gene lost 8 bases, with 12 bases spanning the gap. CDR3 length equals 12 residues. The CDR3 loop is CASSRPAGTQYF. The CDR3 DNA follows: TGTGCCAGCAGCCGCCCTGCAGGTACGCAGTATTTT.

This clone was observed a single time. The chain links TRBV3-1 (or the pseudogene TRBV3-2) to TRBJ1-2, with TRBD1 as a possible D gene (5 bases). Germline CDR1 and CDR2: LGHDT and YNNKEL (reference sequence). Trimming took off 2 bases at V and 3 bases at J, with 7 bases between the two ends. This CDR3 region has 13 residues. CDR3: CASSQTGDYGYTF. CDR3 DNA sequence: TGTGCCAGCAGCCAAACGGGGGACTATGGCTACACCTTC.

The chain joins TRBV24-1 to TRBJ2-2, with TRBD2 matching over 8 bases. Trimming took 8 bases from V and 3 from J; bases not matched to a gene: 1. The CDR3 covers 13 residues. CDR1 is KGHDR, CDR2 SFDVKD, per germline. The CDR3 here is CATTSGYTGELFF. CDR3 coding DNA: TGTGCCACCACTAGCGGGTACACCGGGGAGCTGTTTTTT.

The sample holds one count of this clone. V gene TRBV4-2 combines with J gene TRBJ1-1; TRBD1 aligns across 7 bases. This CDR3 is built from 15 residues. The germline gives CDR1 LGHNA, CDR2 YNFKEQ. J lost 7 bases, V lost 0 bases, and 8 bases had no gene match. The CDR3 loop reads CASSQETIGGGEAFF. CDR3 DNA: TGTGCCAGCAGCCAAGAAACCATAGGGGGCGGTGAAGCTTTCTTT.

This chain joins TRBV6-6 and TRBJ2-3; TRBD1 agrees at 7 bases. Germline V gene data show CDR1 as MNHNY and CDR2 as SVGAGI (reference sequence). J was trimmed by 2 bases and V by 5 bases; bases with no gene match: 25. CDR3 length: 21 residues. CDR3 in DNA: TGTGCCAGCAGTCGCAAAAAGCCGGGACAGCGTTCCAAAACTAACACAGATACGCAGTATTTT. This gives the protein CASSRKKPGQRSKTNTDTQYF.

The chain uses TRBV11-2 and TRBJ1-1; the D gene is possibly TRBD1 (5 bases). The V gene lost 1 base and the J gene lost 10 bases, with 10 bases spanning the gap. CDR1 SGHAT and CDR2 FQNNGV come from the germline V gene. The CDR3 spans 12 residues. CDR3 protein: CASSLVGTRAFF. The DNA for the CDR3 is TGTGCCAGCAGCTTAGTCGGGACTAGAGCTTTCTTT.

The V gene is TRBV6-5, the J gene TRBJ1-1, with a possible D match to TRBD1 (6 bases). The CDR3 loop spans 15 amino acids. The germline V gene has CDR1 MNHEY and CDR2 SVGAGI. V was trimmed by 7 bases and J by 1 base, leaving 16 bases between them. CDR3 bases: TGTGCCAGCACGGCAGGGGTAACAGGGAACACTGAAGCTTTCTTT. Protein product: CASTAGVTGNTEAFF.

The genes are TRBV24-1 and TRBJ2-1; TRBD2 matches at 13 bases. The CDR3 runs 15 residues. J gave up 4 bases and V 9 bases, and 5 bases lay outside the gene matches. The germline gives CDR1 KGHDR, CDR2 SFDVKD. DNA of the CDR3: TGTGCCACCGATCCGGGACTAGCGGGATACAATGAGCAGTTCTTC. Translating it yields CATDPGLAGYNEQFF.

The chain links TRBV4-3 to TRBJ2-1; 12 nucleotides match TRBD2. The length of the CDR3 is 16 residues. The J segment lost 6 bases and the V segment lost 2 bases, leaving 5 bases of the junction unmatched. Germline V gives CDR1 LGHNA, CDR2 YSLEER. This CDR3 is CASSQLTSGRGNEQFF. The CDR3 bases are TGCGCCAGCAGCCAATTGACTAGCGGGAGAGGCAATGAGCAGTTCTTC.

J is TRBJ1-5 and V is TRBV30; weak D call: TRBD1 (6 bases). CDR3 length: 14 amino acids. CDR1 GTSNPN and CDR2 SVGIG come from the germline V gene (reference sequence). Trimming shortened V by 3 bases and J by 7 bases, and 16 bases separated the two germline ends. Here the CDR3 DNA reads TGTGCCTGGAGGGGGGCGGGGGGCCACCAGCCCCAGCATTTT. It is translated as CAWRGAGGHQPQHF. Supplemented by reference TRBV30 and TRBJ1-5, the full variable domain reads SQTIHQWPATLVQPVGSPLSLECTVEGTSNPNLYWYRQAAGRGLQLLFYSVGIGQISSEVPQNLSASRPQDRQFILSSKKLLLSDSGFYLCAWRGAGGHQPQHFGDGTRLSIL.

J is TRBJ2-7 and V is TRBV18; 10 bases fit TRBD1. The V and J ends lost 5 bases and 2 bases, in that order; junction bases with no gene match: 9. The CDR3 is 16 residues long. Germline V gene lookup returns CDR1 KGHSH and CDR2 LQKENI. CDR3 nucleotides: TGTGCCAGCTCAAAGGACAGGGGGGTCATGCCCTACGAGCAGTACTTC. Protein: CASSKDRGVMPYEQYF.

The CDR3 spells CASSPRLAGTQYF. The CDR3 bases are TGTGCCAGCAGTCCCCGACTAGCGGGGACCCAGTACTTC. The V and J genes are TRBV12-3 or TRBV12-4 and TRBJ2-5; 10 bases line up with TRBD2. The V gene end was trimmed by 5 bases and the J gene end by 7 bases; junction bases not matched to a gene: 4. This CDR3 region has 13 residues.

The chain recombines TRBV14 with TRBJ1-2; D possibly corresponds to TRBD1 (5 bases). Germline CDR1 is SGHDN and CDR2 is FVKESK. Between the trimmed V and J ends, which lost 4 bases and 8 bases, there was a span of 20 bases. This CDR3 has 15 amino acids. CDR3 bases: TGTGCCAGCAGCCCGTTGGGGCAGGGTATTTGGGGCTACACCTTC. Amino acid sequence: CASSPLGQGIWGYTF.

The chain recombines TRBV6-2 or TRBV6-3 with TRBJ2-2, with D possibly matching TRBD2 (5 bases). This CDR3 is built from 15 residues. Germline V gene data show CDR1 as MNHEY and CDR2 as SVGEGT. Trimming removed 2 bases at V and 0 bases at J, with 7 bases between. CDR3 in amino acids: CASSYRTANTGELFF. The CDR3 DNA sequence: TGTGCCAGCAGTTACAGGACTGCGAACACCGGGGAGCTGTTTTTT.

The chain recombines TRBV12-5 with TRBJ2-1; TRBD2 matches 10 bases. Trimming took 1 base from V and 2 from J; bases not matched to a gene: 8. Germline assignment: CDR1 LGHNT and CDR2 FRNRAP. This CDR3 comprises 18 residues. The CDR3 DNA is TGTGCTAGTGGTTTGGGGACTAGCGGTGCTAAACCCTACAATGAGCAGTTCTTC. This sequence encodes CASGLGTSGAKPYNEQFF.

V and J are TRBV28 and TRBJ1-5, with a possible D match to TRBD1 (5 bases). V lost 6 bases, J lost 1 base, and 16 bases lay in between. Germline lookup yields CDR1 MDHEN and CDR2 SYDVKM. The CDR3 loop spans 16 amino acids. As DNA, the CDR3 is TGTGCCAGCAGCCACCTCCAGGGCCTAAGCAATCAGCCCCAGCATTTT. Protein: CASSHLQGLSNQPQHF.

This clone occurred once. The CDR3 spells CATSRFNRGNTGELFF. In nucleotides, the CDR3 is TGTGCCACCAGCAGGTTCAACAGGGGGAACACCGGGGAGCTGTTTTTT. V is TRBV15 and J is TRBJ2-2; TRBD1 matches at 7 bases. CDR1 and CDR2 from the germline V gene are LNHNV and YYDKDF (reference sequence). The trim removed 3 bases at V and 1 base at J, leaving 5 bases unmatched. The CDR3 loop spans 16 amino acids.

The V and J genes are TRBV6-4 and TRBJ2-3, with 12 positions matching TRBD2. The CDR3 is made up of 15 amino acids. Germline V CDR1 and CDR2: MRHNA, SNTAGT. Losses at the gene ends were 4 bases for V and 6 bases for J; bases not matched to a gene: 5. The CDR3 bases are TGTGCCAGCAGTGGTACTAGCGGGAGGTCGGATACGCAGTATTTT. Amino acids: CASSGTSGRSDTQYF.

This chain links TRBV7-2 with TRBJ1-2, with D uncertain. Germline V lookup: CDR1 SGHTA, CDR2 FQGNSA. Trimming shortened V by 5 bases and J by 4 bases, and 23 bases separated the two germline ends. This CDR3 has 17 residues. CDR3 loop: CASSHQRGNQLSYGYTF. CDR3 nucleotide sequence: TGTGCCAGCAGCCACCAGAGAGGGAACCAACTTAGCTATGGCTACACCTTC.

This clone was seen a single time. This chain connects TRBV18 to TRBJ2-7; 10 positions agree with TRBD1. This CDR3 has 16 amino acids. CDR1 and CDR2 from the germline V gene are KGHSH and LQKENI. V shed 4 bases, J shed 5 bases, and the junction held 11 bases outside the gene matches. The DNA for the CDR3 is TGTGCCAGCTCACGAAGGGGCCGGGACAGGGGAAACGAGCAGTACTTC. Its translation: CASSRRGRDRGNEQYF.

Only one count was recorded for this clone. CDR3 coding DNA: TGTGCCAGCTCACCGGCCCCCCGGGACAGGGGGCCTGGAAACACCATATATTTT. It encodes CASSPAPRDRGPGNTIYF. The V and J genes are TRBV18 and TRBJ1-3; 12 bases are a match to TRBD1. CDR3 length equals 18 residues. In germline, CDR1 is KGHSH, CDR2 LQKENI. V was pared by 3 bases and J by 2 bases, with 8 bases of the junction left unmatched.

This CDR3 is CASTRDRYNTEAFF. CDR3 coding DNA: TGTGCCAGCACCCGGGACAGGTATAACACTGAAGCTTTCTTT. This sequence joins TRBV6-5 and TRBJ1-1; 8 nucleotides align to TRBD1. CDR1 is MNHEY and CDR2 is SVGAGI in the germline V gene. After removal of 7 bases from V and 2 bases from J, the junction contained 6 bases not matched to a gene. The CDR3 sequence is 14 residues long.

The chain is built from TRBV7-9 and TRBJ1-3, with 8 bases aligning to TRBD1. The CDR3 covers 16 residues. Germline CDR1 and CDR2: SEHNR and FQNEAQ (reference sequence). Germline trimming cut 3 bases from V and 0 bases from J; bases unmatched to any gene: 4. The CDR3 region has the DNA TGTGCCAGCAGCTTGAGACAGGGGCTCTCTGGAAACACCATATATTTT. Protein product: CASSLRQGLSGNTIYF.

V and J are TRBV6-1 and TRBJ2-7; 8 bases are shared with TRBD1. Germline trimming cut 3 bases from V and 0 bases from J; bases unmatched to any gene: 4. Germline CDR1 is MNHNS and CDR2 is SASEGT. The CDR3 runs 15 residues. This CDR3 reads CASSDRTGSSYEQYF. The CDR3 bases are TGTGCCAGCAGTGACAGGACAGGGAGCTCCTACGAGCAGTACTTC.

The V and J genes are TRBV5-8 and TRBJ1-5; 9 bases match TRBD1. This CDR3 is built from 16 residues. The V gene's germline CDR1 is SGHTS and CDR2 YDEGEE. Trimming cost V 4 bases and J 9 bases; bases outside gene matches: 14. CDR3 in DNA: TGTGCCAGCAGCCCGGGGGGTGGGACAGGGATCTGGCCCCAGCATTTT. Translation gives CASSPGGGTGIWPQHF.

V is TRBV14 and J is TRBJ2-3, with D uncertain. With 4 bases removed from V and 2 bases from J, the gap between germline ends came to 13 bases. Germline values: CDR1 SGHDN, CDR2 FVKESK. The CDR3 spans 15 residues. The CDR3 loop reads CASSPTQRPTDTQYF. The CDR3 DNA is TGTGCCAGCAGCCCGACTCAACGACCCACAGATACGCAGTATTTT. The full variable domain, rest sourced from reference TRBV14 and TRBJ2-3, is EAGVTQFPSHSVIEKGQTVTLRCDPISGHDNLYWYRRVMGKEIKFLLHFVKESKQDESGMPNNRFLAERTGGTYSTLKVQPAELEDSGVYFCASSPTQRPTDTQYFGPGTRLTVL.

CDR3 in amino acids: CASSASGQGVNEKLFF. For the CDR3, the DNA is TGCGCCAGCAGCGCCTCGGGACAGGGTGTTAATGAAAAACTGTTTTTT. J is TRBJ1-4 and V is TRBV5-1, with TRBD1 identical over 9 bases. This CDR3 spans 16 amino acids. Germline V gene sequence: CDR1 SGHRS, CDR2 YFSETQ. V lost 4 bases to trimming and J lost 4 bases; unmatched junction nucleotides: 8.

The gene calls are TRBV7-6 and TRBJ2-3, with 9 bases aligning to TRBD2. Germline CDR1 SGHVS, CDR2 FNYEAQ. The CDR3 runs 18 residues. After removal of 3 bases from V and 3 bases from J, the junction contained 13 bases not matched to a gene. The CDR3 here is CASSLGGAAGGLTDTQYF. In DNA form, the CDR3 reads TGTGCCAGCAGCTTGGGGGGCGCAGCGGGAGGCTTGACAGATACGCAGTATTTT. Filled out from reference TRBV7-6 and TRBJ2-3, the complete variable domain reads GAGVSQSPRYKVTKRGQDVALRCDPISGHVSLYWYRQALGQGPEFLTYFNYEAQQDKSGLPNDRFSAERPEGSISTLTIQRTEQRDSAMYRCASSLGGAAGGLTDTQYFGPGTRLTVL.

The chain uses TRBV2 and TRBJ2-7, with D possibly being TRBD1 (6 bases). Germline CDR1 is SNHLY and CDR2 is FYNNEI. The CDR3 contains 15 residues. V was shortened by 5 bases and J by 4 bases, with 18 bases between the two germline ends. CDR3 DNA: TGTGCCAGCAGTCTAGACAGGACCGAAATTTACGAGCAGTACTTC. It encodes CASSLDRTEIYEQYF.